Each of the 32 T cell receptor beta chains below was sequenced from the same sample in a study of cytomegalovirus exposure and HLA in healthy donors (dated by TCRdb to 2016 to 2017). Preparation of the library involved the immunoSEQ multiplex PCR assay. For the multiplex PCR, a mixture combining 60 forward primers for TCR Vbeta segments and 13 reverse primers for TCR Jbeta segments was used. TCRdb holds this immuneACCESS table with in-frame rearrangements only. Some clones are missing; in checked studies, unresolved V genes explain under half, and the rest has no known cause. Per the sample table, the count is about 140,000 clones. Of the sample, 2% to 3% falls within the top ten clones. The sample taken for sequencing was PBMCs. These receptors originate from a man aged 35 to 55 in good health and CMV-seronegative.

The chain employs TRBV11-2 and TRBJ2-3, with 8 bases lining up with TRBD1. The ends lost 7 bases at V and 3 bases at J; junction bases unmatched: 6. Germline values: CDR1 SGHAT, CDR2 FQNNGV. CDR3 size: 14 residues. The CDR3 loop reads CASTATGGTDTQYF. In DNA, the CDR3 is TGTGCCAGCACCGCTACAGGGGGTACAGATACGCAGTATTTT.

The chain employs TRBV19 and TRBJ2-3, with TRBD2 identical over 9 bases. The length of the CDR3 is 17 residues. Trimming cost V 3 bases and J 5 bases; bases outside gene matches: 12. Germline lookup yields CDR1 LNHDA and CDR2 SQIVND (reference sequence). DNA for the CDR3: TGTGCCAGTAGTATCTCATCGGGCGGGGGGGCATTAGATACGCAGTATTTT. Protein: CASSISSGGGALDTQYF.

The gene calls are TRBV18 and TRBJ1-2; possibly TRBD1 for D (6 bases). From germline, CDR1 is KGHSH and CDR2 LQKENI. CDR3 size: 15 residues. Trimming removed 3 bases from V and 1 base from J, with 12 bases in between. CDR3 sequence reads: CASSPAGAINYGYTF. DNA for the CDR3: TGTGCCAGCTCACCCGCAGGGGCGATTAACTATGGCTACACCTTC.

J is TRBJ2-1 and V is TRBV19; TRBD2 aligns across 7 bases. This CDR3 comprises 16 residues. V shed 7 bases and J 3 bases; nucleotides not matched to a gene: 12. The germline V gene has CDR1 LNHDA and CDR2 SQIVND (reference sequence). As DNA, the CDR3 is TGTGCCAGTACCCCCACGGGGGGAACCTTCTACAATGAGCAGTTCTTC. It specifies CASTPTGGTFYNEQFF.

The chain combines TRBV6-5 with TRBJ2-7; D gene uncertain. Germline V lookup: CDR1 MNHEY, CDR2 SVGAGI. This CDR3 has 14 residues. The V and J ends lost 6 bases and 1 base respectively, with 13 bases between them. CDR3 sequence: CASRRSAGSYEQYF. CDR3 DNA: TGTGCCAGCAGACGGTCGGCAGGTTCCTACGAGCAGTACTTC.

V gene TRBV7-8 combines with J gene TRBJ2-4, with 8 positions matching TRBD1. The CDR3 sequence is 16 residues long. Germline V CDR1 and CDR2: SGHVS, FQNEAQ. Germline trimming cut 1 base from V and 6 bases from J; bases unmatched to any gene: 8. DNA of the CDR3: TGTGCCAGCAGCTTAGTCCCAGGACAGGGTGCAAACATTCAGTACTTC. Amino acid sequence: CASSLVPGQGANIQYF.

The chain couples TRBV29-1 to TRBJ2-5; TRBD1 matches at 10 bases. This CDR3 is 14 amino acids long. In germline, CDR1 is SQVTM, CDR2 ANQGSEA. Trimming took 6 bases from V and 3 from J; bases not matched to a gene: 7. CDR3 region: CSVPGQGIEETQYF. For the CDR3, the DNA is TGCAGCGTGCCGGGACAGGGGATTGAAGAGACCCAGTACTTC.

This chain joins TRBV7-9 and TRBJ1-6, with 9 nucleotides matching TRBD1. In germline, CDR1 is SEHNR, CDR2 FQNEAQ (reference sequence). V lost 4 bases, J lost 8 bases, and 3 bases stayed unmatched. CDR3 length: 14 residues. This CDR3 is CASSSGQGYSPLHF. CDR3 bases: TGTGCCAGCAGCTCGGGACAGGGATATTCACCCCTCCACTTT.

The chain recombines TRBV29-1 with TRBJ1-6; a possible D gene is TRBD1 (5 bases). Germline assignment: CDR1 SQVTM and CDR2 ANQGSEA. Trimming shortened V by 4 bases and J by 7 bases, and 14 bases separated the two germline ends. The CDR3 has 14 amino acids. The CDR3 sequence: CSVGSGGDNSPLHF. CDR3 DNA sequence: TGCAGCGTTGGATCGGGGGGGGACAATTCACCCCTCCACTTT.

The chain combines TRBV25-1 with TRBJ1-5; 7 nucleotides align to TRBD1. This CDR3 comprises 15 residues. Germline CDR1 reads MGHDK; CDR2 reads SYGVNS. Unmatched junction bases numbered 7, after V lost 4 bases and J lost 4 bases. The CDR3 protein is CASSVAGGSNQPQHF. The CDR3 DNA follows: TGTGCCAGCAGTGTGGCAGGGGGTAGTAATCAGCCCCAGCATTTT. Combining the CDR3 with reference TRBV25-1 and TRBJ1-5 gives the whole variable domain EADIYQTPRYLVIGTGKKITLECSQTMGHDKMYWYQQDPGMELHLIHYSYGVNSTEKGDLSSESTVSRIRTEHFPLTLESARPSHTSQYLCASSVAGGSNQPQHFGDGTRLSIL.

The genes are TRBV25-1 and TRBJ2-3, with TRBD2 identical over 12 bases. Unmatched junction bases numbered 5, after V lost 3 bases and J lost 4 bases. The CDR3 extends over 16 amino acids. The germline gives CDR1 MGHDK, CDR2 SYGVNS. The CDR3 reads CASSDWTSGASDTQYF. The CDR3 DNA sequence: TGTGCCAGCAGTGACTGGACTAGCGGGGCGTCAGATACGCAGTATTTT.

The V and J genes are TRBV5-6 and TRBJ2-4; TRBD2 matches at 7 bases. The CDR3 is 14 amino acids. The V gene end was trimmed by 6 bases and the J gene end by 6 bases; junction bases not matched to a gene: 9. Germline lookup yields CDR1 SGHDT and CDR2 YYEEEE. CDR3 nucleotides: TGTGCCAGCATTGGGGGGGGACTTTTAAACATTCAGTACTTC. Encoded protein: CASIGGGLLNIQYF.

V gene TRBV15 combines with J gene TRBJ1-1; possibly TRBD1 for D (6 bases). This CDR3 comprises 17 residues. Looked up from germline, CDR1 is LNHNV and CDR2 is YYDKDF (reference sequence). Trimming removed 5 bases from V and 3 bases from J, with 22 bases in between. This CDR3 reads CATSWGGRPAKYTEAFF. CDR3 sequence (DNA): TGTGCCACCAGCTGGGGGGGCCGCCCGGCGAAGTACACTGAAGCTTTCTTT.

V usage is TRBV28 and J usage is TRBJ1-5, with D uncertain. Germline assignment: CDR1 MDHEN and CDR2 SYDVKM. Deletions cut 4 bases from V and 7 bases from J, with 8 bases between. The CDR3 consists of 12 residues. CDR3 nucleotide sequence: TGTGCCAGCAGTTCCCCGGGGCAGCCCCAGCATTTT. It specifies CASSSPGQPQHF.

V and J are TRBV7-2 and TRBJ1-6; TRBD1 aligns across 9 bases. Germline CDR1 SGHTA, CDR2 FQGNSA. The CDR3 extends over 15 amino acids. With 6 bases clipped from V and 6 bases from J, the junction kept 6 bases outside the gene matches. This CDR3 reads CASSQTGGGNSPLHF. The CDR3 coding sequence is TGTGCCAGCAGTCAGACAGGGGGAGGTAATTCACCCCTCCACTTT. The full variable domain, its missing parts supplied by reference TRBV7-2 and TRBJ1-6, is GAGVSQSPSNKVTEKGKDVELRCDPISGHTALYWYRQSLGQGLEFLIYFQGNSAPDKSGLPSDRFSAERTGGSVSTLTIQRTQQEDSAVYLCASSQTGGGNSPLHFGNGTRLTVT.

This chain connects TRBV4-2 to TRBJ2-2; 9 positions agree with TRBD1. Germline assignment: CDR1 LGHNA and CDR2 YNFKEQ. This CDR3 contains 18 residues. V lost 0 bases and J lost 5; bases outside the gene matches: 10. The CDR3 bases are TGTGCCAGCAGCCAAGAACGGATGGGACAGGGATTGACCGGGGAGCTGTTTTTT. Translating it yields CASSQERMGQGLTGELFF.

The chain carries TRBV4-3 and TRBJ1-3; tentative D call: TRBD1 (6 bases). CDR1 LGHNA and CDR2 YSLEER come from the germline V gene. The CDR3 is 16 amino acids. The V and J ends lost 1 base and 0 bases respectively, with 10 bases between them. This chain's CDR3 is CASSQVTGSSGNTIYF. CDR3 coding DNA: TGCGCCAGCAGCCAAGTTACAGGGAGCTCTGGAAACACCATATATTTT.

For this clone: One end of the junction is discordant with germline, which a read error may explain. The genes are TRBV5-4 and TRBJ2-7, with TRBD1 as a possible D gene (6 bases). Per the germline V gene, CDR1 is SGHNT and CDR2 is YYREEE (reference sequence). This CDR3 has 13 amino acids. The CDR3 DNA follows: TGTGCCAGCAGCTTGGACAGGGCCTACAAGCAGTACTTC. It encodes CASSLDRAYKQYF. The full variable domain, its missing parts supplied by reference TRBV5-4 and TRBJ2-7, is ETGVTQSPTHLIKTRGQQVTLRCSSQSGHNTVSWYQQALGQGPQFIFQYYREEENGRGNFPPRFSGLQFPNYSSELNVNALELDDSALYLCASSLDRAYKQYFGPGTRLTVT.

Remarks on this clone: Other DNA sequences in the sample encode the same CDR3. This chain links TRBV5-1 with TRBJ2-3; no definite D call. The V and J ends lost 0 bases and 0 bases respectively, with 5 bases between them. From germline, CDR1 is SGHRS and CDR2 YFSETQ. This CDR3 has 14 residues. The DNA of the CDR3 is TGCGCCAGCAGCTTGGGAGGCAGCACAGATACGCAGTATTTT. Protein product: CASSLGGSTDTQYF. The full variable domain, completed using reference TRBV5-1 and TRBJ2-3, is KAGVTQTPRYLIKTRGQQVTLSCSPISGHRSVSWYQQTPGQGLQFLFEYFSETQRNKGNFPGRFSGRQFSNSRSEMNVSTLELGDSALYLCASSLGGSTDTQYFGPGTRLTVL.

The rearrangement joins TRBV5-4 to TRBJ1-4; D is possibly TRBD1 (5 bases). The ends were cut back, 4 bases at V and 1 base at J, with 11 bases in the middle. CDR1 is SGHNT and CDR2 is YYREEE in the germline V gene (reference sequence). The CDR3 has 15 amino acids. This chain's CDR3 is CASSLTGGTNEKLFF. CDR3 nucleotides: TGTGCCAGCAGCCTCACGGGGGGAACTAATGAAAAACTGTTTTTT.

The chain recombines TRBV13 with TRBJ1-6; 9 bases align to TRBD1. The V segment lost 5 bases and the J segment 6 bases; nucleotides outside the gene matches: 11. CDR1 PRHDT and CDR2 FYEKMQ come from the germline V gene (reference sequence). This CDR3 spans 17 amino acids. This CDR3 reads CASSPPGQGIGNSPLHF. The DNA for the CDR3 is TGTGCCAGCAGCCCCCCGGGACAGGGTATTGGTAATTCACCCCTCCACTTT.

The rearrangement joins TRBV29-1 to TRBJ2-1; 8 nucleotides line up with TRBD2. There are 18 residues in the CDR3. CDR1 and CDR2 (germline): SQVTM, ANQGSEA. V trimming: 3 bases; J trimming: 1 base; junction bases outside the gene matches: 14. The CDR3 DNA follows: TGCAGCGTTGATCGGGATAGCGGGGACTTTTTTTCCTACAATGAGCAGTTCTTC. It translates to CSVDRDSGDFFSYNEQFF.

The V call is TRBV7-2, the J call TRBJ2-3; D not resolved. The germline CDR1 and CDR2 sequences are SGHTA and FQGNSA. The CDR3 is 12 amino acids. The V and J ends lost 0 bases and 8 bases respectively, with 6 bases between them. DNA for the CDR3: TGTGCCAGCAGCTTAGCATCGCGTACGCAGTATTTT. Its protein is CASSLASRTQYF.

This rearrangement joins TRBV5-1 to TRBJ1-1, with D maybe TRBD1 (6 bases). Germline CDR1 SGHRS, CDR2 YFSETQ. With 2 bases removed from V and 5 bases from J, the gap between germline ends came to 10 bases. The CDR3 covers 13 residues. DNA of the CDR3: TGCGCCAGCAGCTTACAGGGTTTGACTGAAGCTTTCTTT. Protein sequence: CASSLQGLTEAFF.

This rearrangement joins TRBV5-5 to TRBJ1-4; possible D gene TRBD1, 6 bases. This CDR3 has 15 amino acids. The ends were cut back, 0 bases at V and 8 bases at J, with 14 bases in the middle. Germline CDR1 SGHKS, CDR2 YYEKEE (reference sequence). The CDR3 DNA reads TGTGCCAGCAGCTTGGCGGCCGGTGACAGGGAAAAACTGTTTTTT. Protein: CASSLAAGDREKLFF.

V and J are TRBV11-2 and TRBJ2-2, with TRBD2 matching 10 bases. Trimming took 1 base from V and 7 from J; bases not matched to a gene: 6. CDR1 and CDR2 from the germline V gene are SGHAT and FQNNGV. The CDR3 runs 16 residues. CDR3 sequence (DNA): TGTGCCAGCAGCTTAGTTCCTAGCGGGGGAGGCGGGGAGCTGTTTTTT. It codes for CASSLVPSGGGGELFF.

The chain recombines TRBV7-2 with TRBJ2-5; the match to TRBD2 covers 11 bases. The J call is uncertain, as TRBJ2-7 better fits the DNA end. The germline CDR1 and CDR2 sequences are SGHTA and FQGNSA. This CDR3 comprises 15 residues. The chain's CDR3 is CASTQTSGAPYEQYF. In DNA, the CDR3 is TGTGCCAGCACCCAGACTAGCGGGGCTCCCTACGAGCAGTACTTC.

This chain connects TRBV6-6 to TRBJ1-2; 11 bases fit TRBD1. V shed 7 bases and J 7 bases; nucleotides not matched to a gene: 11. The V gene's germline CDR1 is MNHNY and CDR2 SVGAGI (reference sequence). The CDR3 sequence is 15 residues long. CDR3 loop: CASNTGTGGPGGYTF. The CDR3 DNA is TGTGCCAGCAATACCGGGACAGGGGGTCCCGGTGGCTACACCTTC.

The chain recombines TRBV19 with TRBJ2-3; D is undetermined. The CDR3 totals 14 residues. V was trimmed by 3 bases and J by 5 bases, leaving 12 bases between them. The germline V gene has CDR1 LNHDA and CDR2 SQIVND (reference sequence). The CDR3 reads CASSISNSLDTQYF. The CDR3 nucleotides read TGTGCCAGTAGTATCTCGAACTCTCTAGATACGCAGTATTTT.

The chain combines TRBV5-1 with TRBJ1-1, with D possibly TRBD1 on 6 matching bases. The germline V gene encodes CDR1 SGHRS and CDR2 YFSETQ. V lost 4 bases and J 4 bases, leaving 11 bases between the germline ends. The CDR3 length is 13 residues. The DNA of the CDR3 is TGCGCCAGCAGCCTAGGACAGCTCACTGAAGCTTTCTTT. Its translation is CASSLGQLTEAFF.

This chain joins TRBV5-4 and TRBJ2-5; perhaps TRBD1 as D (6 bases). The DNA end favors TRBJ2-7, so the J call may be wrong. The germline V gene has CDR1 SGHNT and CDR2 YYREEE (reference sequence). The CDR3 contains 13 residues. In DNA form, the CDR3 reads TGTGCCAGCAGCTTGGGGACAGAGGGCGAGCAGTACTTC. Residues: CASSLGTEGEQYF.

This chain links TRBV7-9 with TRBJ2-7, with a possible D match to TRBD2 (5 bases). V lost 2 bases to trimming and J lost 5 bases, with 13 bases between them. The length of the CDR3 is 14 residues. From germline, CDR1 is SEHNR and CDR2 FQNEAQ (reference sequence). Written as DNA, the CDR3 is TGTGCCAGCAGCTTATCTAGATCGGGGAACGAGCAGTACTTC. Translating gives CASSLSRSGNEQYF.